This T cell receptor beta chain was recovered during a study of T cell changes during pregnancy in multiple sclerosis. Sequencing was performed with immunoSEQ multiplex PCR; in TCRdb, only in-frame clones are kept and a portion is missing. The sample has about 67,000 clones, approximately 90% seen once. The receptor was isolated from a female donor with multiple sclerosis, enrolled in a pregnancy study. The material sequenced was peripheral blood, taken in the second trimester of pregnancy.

The CDR3 here is CASSIQVDTEAFF. CDR3 coding DNA: TGTGCCAGTAGCATACAGGTCGACACTGAAGCTTTCTTT. V is TRBV19 and J is TRBJ1-1; D is perhaps TRBD1 (5 bases). This CDR3 is built from 13 residues. Germline values: CDR1 LNHDA, CDR2 SQIVND (reference sequence). The V gene lost 6 bases and the J gene lost 3 bases, with 11 bases spanning the gap.